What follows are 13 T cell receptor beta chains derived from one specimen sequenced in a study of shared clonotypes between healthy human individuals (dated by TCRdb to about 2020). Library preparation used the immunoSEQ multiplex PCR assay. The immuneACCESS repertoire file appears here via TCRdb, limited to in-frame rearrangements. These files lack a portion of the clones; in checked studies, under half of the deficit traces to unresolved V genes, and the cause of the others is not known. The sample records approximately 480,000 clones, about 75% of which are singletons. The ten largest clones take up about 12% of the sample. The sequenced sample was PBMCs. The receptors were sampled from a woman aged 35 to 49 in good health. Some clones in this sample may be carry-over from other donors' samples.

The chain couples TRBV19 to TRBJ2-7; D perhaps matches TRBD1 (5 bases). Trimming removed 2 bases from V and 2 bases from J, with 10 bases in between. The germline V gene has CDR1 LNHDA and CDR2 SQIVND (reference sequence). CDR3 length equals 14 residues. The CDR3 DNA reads TGTGCCAGTAGTATAAGAACAGGCCCCTACGAGCAGTACTTC. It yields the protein CASSIRTGPYEQYF.

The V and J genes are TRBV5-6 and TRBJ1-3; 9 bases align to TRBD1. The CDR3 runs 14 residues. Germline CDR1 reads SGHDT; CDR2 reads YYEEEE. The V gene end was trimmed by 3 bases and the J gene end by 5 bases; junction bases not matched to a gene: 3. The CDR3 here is CASSWGTGRNTIYF. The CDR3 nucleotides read TGTGCCAGCAGCTGGGGGACAGGGCGAAACACCATATATTTT.

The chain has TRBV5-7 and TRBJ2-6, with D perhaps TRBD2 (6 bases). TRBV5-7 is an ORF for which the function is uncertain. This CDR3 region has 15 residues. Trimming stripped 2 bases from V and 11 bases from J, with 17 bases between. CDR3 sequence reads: CASSFLPLEGDVLTF. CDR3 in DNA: TGTGCCAGCAGCTTTCTCCCTCTGGAGGGCGACGTCCTGACTTTC.

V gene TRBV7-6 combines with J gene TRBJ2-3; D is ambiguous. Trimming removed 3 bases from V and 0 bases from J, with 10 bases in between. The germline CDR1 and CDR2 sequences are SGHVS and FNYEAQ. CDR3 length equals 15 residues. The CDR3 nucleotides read TGTGCCAGCAGCTTTGTCGGATACAGCACAGATACGCAGTATTTT. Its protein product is CASSFVGYSTDTQYF.

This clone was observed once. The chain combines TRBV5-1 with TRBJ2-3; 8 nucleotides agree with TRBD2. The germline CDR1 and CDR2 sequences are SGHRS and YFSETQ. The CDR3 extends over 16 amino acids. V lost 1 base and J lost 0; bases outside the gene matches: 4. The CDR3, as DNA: TGCGCCAGCAGCTTGATGCCGGGAGGGAGCACAGATACGCAGTATTTT. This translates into CASSLMPGGSTDTQYF.

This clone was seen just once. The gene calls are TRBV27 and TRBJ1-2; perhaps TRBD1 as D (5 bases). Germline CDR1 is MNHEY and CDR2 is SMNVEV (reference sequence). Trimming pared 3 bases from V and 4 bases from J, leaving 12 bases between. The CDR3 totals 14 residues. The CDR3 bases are TGTGCCAGCAGTTTGGGGCCGAACAGCTATGGCTACACCTTC. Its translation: CASSLGPNSYGYTF.

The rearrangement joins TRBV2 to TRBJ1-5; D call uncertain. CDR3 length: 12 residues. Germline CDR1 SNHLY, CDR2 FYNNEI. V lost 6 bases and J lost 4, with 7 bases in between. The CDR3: CASRDPNQPQHF. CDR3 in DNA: TGTGCCAGCAGGGACCCAAATCAGCCCCAGCATTTT.

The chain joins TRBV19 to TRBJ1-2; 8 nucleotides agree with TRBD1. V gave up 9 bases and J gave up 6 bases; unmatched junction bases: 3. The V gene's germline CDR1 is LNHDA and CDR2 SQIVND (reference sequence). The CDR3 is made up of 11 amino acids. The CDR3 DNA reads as TGTGCCAGCGGACAGGGCGATGGCTACACCTTC. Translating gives CASGQGDGYTF.

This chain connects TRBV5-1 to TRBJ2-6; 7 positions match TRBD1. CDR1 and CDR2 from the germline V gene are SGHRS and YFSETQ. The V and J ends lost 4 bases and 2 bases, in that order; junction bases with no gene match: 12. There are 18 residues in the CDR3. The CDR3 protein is CASSLDRAQGTGANVLTF. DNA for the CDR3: TGCGCCAGCAGCCTCGACAGGGCCCAAGGCACTGGGGCCAACGTCCTGACTTTC.

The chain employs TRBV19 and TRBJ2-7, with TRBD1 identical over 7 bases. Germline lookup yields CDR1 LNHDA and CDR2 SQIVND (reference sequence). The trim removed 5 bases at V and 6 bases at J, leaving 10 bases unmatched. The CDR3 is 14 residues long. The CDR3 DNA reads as TGTGCCAGTAGTTTCGGACAGGACTCTAGCGAGCAGTACTTC. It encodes CASSFGQDSSEQYF. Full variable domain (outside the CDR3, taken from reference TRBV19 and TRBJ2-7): DGGITQSPKYLFRKEGQNVTLSCEQNLNHDAMYWYRQDPGQGLRLIYYSQIVNDFQKGDIAEGYSVSREKKESFPLTVTSAQKNPTAFYLCASSFGQDSSEQYFGPGTRLTVT.

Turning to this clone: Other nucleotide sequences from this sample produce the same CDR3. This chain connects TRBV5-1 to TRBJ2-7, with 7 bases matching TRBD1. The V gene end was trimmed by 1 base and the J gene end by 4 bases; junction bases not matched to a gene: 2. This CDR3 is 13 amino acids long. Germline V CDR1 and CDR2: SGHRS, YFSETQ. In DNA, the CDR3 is TGCGCCAGCAGCTTGAGACAGGGATACGAGCAGTACTTC. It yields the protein CASSLRQGYEQYF.

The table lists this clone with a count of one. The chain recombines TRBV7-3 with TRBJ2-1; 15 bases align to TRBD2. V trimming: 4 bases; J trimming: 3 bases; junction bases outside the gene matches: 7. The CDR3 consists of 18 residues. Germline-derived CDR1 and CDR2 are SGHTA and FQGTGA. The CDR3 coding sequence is TGTGCCAGCAGCTCCCGGACTAGCGGGAGGGCCAACTACAATGAGCAGTTCTTC. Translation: CASSSRTSGRANYNEQFF.

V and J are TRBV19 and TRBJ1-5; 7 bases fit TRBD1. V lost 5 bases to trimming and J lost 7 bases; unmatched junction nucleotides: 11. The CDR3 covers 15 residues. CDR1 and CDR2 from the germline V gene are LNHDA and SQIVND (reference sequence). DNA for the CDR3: TGTGCCAGTAGTCCCCTGGACAGGTCGGAGCAGCCCCAGCATTTT. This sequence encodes CASSPLDRSEQPQHF. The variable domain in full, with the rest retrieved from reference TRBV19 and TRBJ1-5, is DGGITQSPKYLFRKEGQNVTLSCEQNLNHDAMYWYRQDPGQGLRLIYYSQIVNDFQKGDIAEGYSVSREKKESFPLTVTSAQKNPTAFYLCASSPLDRSEQPQHFGDGTRLSIL.